The rows below give T cell receptor beta chains drawn from one sample of a study of T-cell memory formation after mild COVID-19. TCRdb re-called the 5' RACE reads through MiXCR, storing one row per CDR3 protein. Of 150,000 to 200,000 distinct CDR3 sequences in the sample, about 28% were seen once. Material: PBMCs or a T cell subset sorted from them (not recorded which). These receptors were obtained from an adult woman who had mild COVID-19 (a few samples of this study predate the infection). Cell type and time point are not known. Both conserved end residues are part of each CDR3. Each record gives: CDR3 protein, J gene, V gene.

CDR3 protein: CASSLLAPGNSPLHF; J gene: TRBJ1-6; V gene: TRBV7-8
CDR3 protein: CASSQPRDRSREQFF; J gene: TRBJ2-1; V gene: TRBV4-1
CDR3 protein: CSVSGQNFYEQYF; J gene: TRBJ2-7; V gene: TRBV29-1
CDR3 protein: CASTGGANEKLFF; J gene: TRBJ1-4; V gene: TRBV25-1
CDR3 protein: CASSLIGGASYNEQFF; J gene: TRBJ2-1; V gene: TRBV7-3
CDR3 protein: CASSQEPISTGELFF; J gene: TRBJ2-2; V gene: TRBV4-3
CDR3 protein: CATGNRGSPTGYTF; J gene: TRBJ1-2; V gene: TRBV27
CDR3 protein: CSARETGAYEQYF; J gene: TRBJ2-7; V gene: TRBV20-1
CDR3 protein: CASSLPNGYNEQYF; J gene: TRBJ2-7; V gene: TRBV5-1
CDR3 protein: CASSYGTGKYEQYF; J gene: TRBJ2-7; V gene: TRBV6-2/TRBV6-3
CDR3 protein: CASSPTGVSEQFF; J gene: TRBJ2-1; V gene: TRBV12-3/TRBV12-4
CDR3 protein: CASATRLVGDEQYF; J gene: TRBJ2-7; V gene: TRBV5-1
CDR3 protein: CAISDGNYGYTF; J gene: TRBJ1-2; V gene: TRBV10-3
CDR3 protein: CASSTRTSGGASQETQYF; J gene: TRBJ2-5; V gene: TRBV5-1
CDR3 protein: CASSATRGTYEQYF; J gene: TRBJ2-7; V gene: TRBV2
CDR3 protein: CASTQDLLTGGNTEAFF; J gene: TRBJ1-1; V gene: TRBV4-3
CDR3 protein: CASSSIENQPQHF; J gene: TRBJ1-5; V gene: TRBV7-2
CDR3 protein: CASSLGGRDTQYF; J gene: TRBJ2-3; V gene: TRBV7-3
CDR3 protein: CASSLETGSSYEQYF; J gene: TRBJ2-7; V gene: TRBV5-1
CDR3 protein: CASSQGRLFTSYEQYF; J gene: TRBJ2-7; V gene: TRBV4-1
CDR3 protein: CASSPGTYEQYF; J gene: TRBJ2-7; V gene: TRBV3-1
CDR3 protein: CSARDPTPETQYF; J gene: TRBJ2-5; V gene: TRBV20-1